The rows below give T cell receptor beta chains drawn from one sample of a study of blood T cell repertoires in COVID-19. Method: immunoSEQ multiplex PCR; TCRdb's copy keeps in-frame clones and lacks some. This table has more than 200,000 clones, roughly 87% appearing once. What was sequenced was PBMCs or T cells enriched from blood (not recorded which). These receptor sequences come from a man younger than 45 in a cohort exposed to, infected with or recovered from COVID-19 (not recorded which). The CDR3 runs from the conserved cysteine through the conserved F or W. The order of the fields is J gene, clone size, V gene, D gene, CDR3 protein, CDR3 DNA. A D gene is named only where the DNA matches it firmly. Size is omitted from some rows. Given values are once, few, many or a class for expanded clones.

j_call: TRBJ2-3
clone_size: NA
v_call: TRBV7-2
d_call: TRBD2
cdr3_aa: CASTGTSGTMNTQYF
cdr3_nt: TGTGCCAGCACTGGGACTAGCGGGACTATGAATACGCAGTATTTT

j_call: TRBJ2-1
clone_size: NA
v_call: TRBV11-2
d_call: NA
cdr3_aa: CASVDTRSYNEQFF
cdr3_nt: TGTGCCAGCGTAGACACTCGATCCTACAATGAGCAGTTCTTC

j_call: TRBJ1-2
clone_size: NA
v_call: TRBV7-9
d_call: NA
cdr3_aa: CASSFPPEEPKSNYGYTF
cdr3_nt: TGTGCCAGCAGCTTTCCCCCAGAAGAACCAAAAAGTAACTATGGCTACACCTTC

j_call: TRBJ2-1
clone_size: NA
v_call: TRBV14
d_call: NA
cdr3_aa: CASSQRRERAVYNEQFF
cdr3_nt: TGTGCCAGCAGCCAAAGGAGGGAGCGGGCGGTTTACAATGAGCAGTTCTTC

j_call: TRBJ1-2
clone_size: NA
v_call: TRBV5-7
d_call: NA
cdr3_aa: CASSRVPGSNYGYTF
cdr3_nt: TGTGCCAGCAGCAGAGTGCCGGGATCTAACTATGGCTACACCTTC

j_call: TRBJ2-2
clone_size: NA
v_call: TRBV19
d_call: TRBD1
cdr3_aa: CASSPTGSLTGELFF
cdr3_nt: TGTGCCAGTAGCCCGACAGGGTCCCTCACCGGGGAGCTGTTTTTT

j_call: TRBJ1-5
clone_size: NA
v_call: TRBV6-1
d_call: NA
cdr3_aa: CASSDPASYQPQHF
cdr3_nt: TGTGCCAGCAGTGACCCCGCGAGCTATCAGCCCCAGCATTTT

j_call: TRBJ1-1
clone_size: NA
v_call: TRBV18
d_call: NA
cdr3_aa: CASSPLRERTEAFF
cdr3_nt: TGTGCCAGCTCACCGCTACGGGAGAGGACTGAAGCTTTCTTT

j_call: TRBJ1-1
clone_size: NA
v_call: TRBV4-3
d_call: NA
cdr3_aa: CASSQDGGFNTEAFF
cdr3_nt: TGCGCCAGCAGCCAAGATGGGGGGTTTAACACTGAAGCTTTCTTT

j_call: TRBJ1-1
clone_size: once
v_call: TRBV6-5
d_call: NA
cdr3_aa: CASRPPRLTEAFF
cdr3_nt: TGTGCCAGCAGGCCGCCCAGGCTCACTGAAGCTTTCTTT

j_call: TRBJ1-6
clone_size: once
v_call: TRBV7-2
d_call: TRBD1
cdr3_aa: CASSSRDRARSYNSPLHF
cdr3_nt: TGTGCCAGCAGCTCCCGGGACAGGGCTCGCTCCTATAATTCACCCCTCCACTTT

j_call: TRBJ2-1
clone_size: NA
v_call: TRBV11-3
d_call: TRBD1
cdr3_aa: CASSLGGQGAQNEQFF
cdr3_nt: TGTGCCAGCAGCTTAGGGGGACAGGGGGCACAGAATGAGCAGTTCTTC

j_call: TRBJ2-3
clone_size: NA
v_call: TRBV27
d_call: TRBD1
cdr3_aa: CASSLTMGVGTGVSDTQYF
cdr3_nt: TGTGCCAGCAGTTTAACTATGGGGGTAGGAACAGGGGTATCAGATACGCAGTATTTT

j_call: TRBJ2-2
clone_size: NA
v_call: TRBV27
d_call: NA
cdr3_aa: CASILRGELFF
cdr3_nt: TGTGCCAGCATATTGAGGGGGGAGCTGTTTTTT

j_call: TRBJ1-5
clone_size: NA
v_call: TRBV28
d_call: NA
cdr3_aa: CASSPPGERNQPQHF
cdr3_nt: TGTGCCAGCAGTCCTCCGGGGGAAAGAAATCAGCCCCAGCATTTT